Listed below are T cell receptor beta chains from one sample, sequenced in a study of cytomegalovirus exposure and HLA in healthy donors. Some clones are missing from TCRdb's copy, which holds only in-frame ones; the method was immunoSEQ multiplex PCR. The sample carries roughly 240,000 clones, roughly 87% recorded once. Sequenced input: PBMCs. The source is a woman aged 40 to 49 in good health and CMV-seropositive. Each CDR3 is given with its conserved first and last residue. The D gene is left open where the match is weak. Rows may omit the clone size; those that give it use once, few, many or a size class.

CASTLGSSYNEQFF | TGTGCCAGCACGTTAGGGAGCTCCTACAATGAGCAGTTCTTC | - | - | TRBJ2-1 | TRBV6-6
CASSQDPSDGNQPQHF | TGCGCCAGCAGCCAAGATCCTAGTGATGGCAATCAGCCCCAGCATTTT | - | - | TRBJ1-5 | TRBV4-3
CASSLTELYGYTF | TGCGCCAGCAGCTTGACGGAGCTCTATGGCTACACCTTC | - | - | TRBJ1-2 | TRBV5-1
CASSFRTGISGQYF | TGTGCCAGCAGCTTCCGGACAGGGATTTCTGGGCAGTACTTC | few | TRBD1 | TRBJ2-7 | TRBV5-8
CASRGFQETQYF | TGTGCCAGTAGGGGTTTCCAAGAGACCCAGTACTTC | - | - | TRBJ2-5 | TRBV2
CASSLGPSGTSYEQYF | TGTGCCAGCAGCTTAGGGCCTAGCGGGACTAGCTACGAGCAGTACTTC | few | TRBD2 | TRBJ2-7 | TRBV7-6
CASSFDGQTAFF | TGTGCCAGCAGCTTCGATGGGCAGACGGCTTTCTTT | - | - | TRBJ1-1 | TRBV13
CASSLWVVEGLTPNTGELFF | TGTGCCAGCAGCTTATGGGTGGTGGAGGGGTTAACTCCGAACACCGGGGAGCTGTTTTTT | - | - | TRBJ2-2 | TRBV7-3
CASSQQGASYNEQFF | TGTGCCAGCAGTCAACAGGGGGCCTCCTACAATGAGCAGTTCTTC | - | TRBD1 | TRBJ2-1 | TRBV6-5
CASSRQPGQGANYGYTF | TGCGCCAGCAGCAGACAACCGGGACAGGGGGCTAATTATGGCTACACCTTC | - | TRBD1 | TRBJ1-2 | TRBV5-1
CASTDRQGASFTGEQYF | TGTGCCAGCACCGATCGACAGGGGGCTTCATTTACGGGGGAGCAGTACTTC | - | TRBD1 | TRBJ2-7 | TRBV11-3
CASSTASGRAAEQFF | TGTGCCAGCAGCACGGCTAGCGGGAGGGCCGCTGAGCAGTTCTTC | few | TRBD2 | TRBJ2-1 | TRBV5-4
CASSLRYLAGKQFF | TGTGCCAGCAGCTTGAGGTATCTAGCGGGCAAGCAGTTCTTC | - | TRBD2 | TRBJ2-1 | TRBV5-6
CASSQEAGWSTDTQYF | TGCGCCAGCAGCCAAGAGGCAGGGTGGAGTACAGATACGCAGTATTTT | - | - | TRBJ2-3 | TRBV4-3
CASSTQISFTEAFF | TGTGCCAGCAGCACACAGATTTCTTTCACTGAAGCTTTCTTT | - | - | TRBJ1-1 | TRBV5-4
CASSLHGGFPYEQYF | TGTGCCAGCAGTCTCCACGGGGGATTTCCCTACGAGCAGTACTTC | - | - | TRBJ2-7 | TRBV27
CASSLAAGTSVYEQYF | TGTGCCAGCAGCTTAGCCGCCGGGACTAGCGTCTACGAGCAGTACTTC | few | TRBD2 | TRBJ2-7 | TRBV7-2
CASRPWTGETDTQYF | TGTGCCAGCAGACCCTGGACAGGGGAAACAGATACGCAGTATTTT | - | TRBD1 | TRBJ2-3 | TRBV6-5
CASRVGGESSGANVLTF | TGCGCCAGCAGAGTCGGAGGGGAGTCCTCTGGGGCCAACGTCCTGACTTTC | - | - | TRBJ2-6 | TRBV23-1
CASSLGGTGAYEQYF | TGCGCCAGCAGCTTGGGTGGGACAGGGGCGTACGAGCAGTACTTC | - | TRBD1 | TRBJ2-7 | TRBV5-1
CASSSIAGGRYGELFF | TGTGCCAGCAGCTCTATAGCGGGGGGGCGGTACGGGGAGCTGTTTTTT | - | TRBD2 | TRBJ2-2 | TRBV7-8
CASSRSGQGVPETQYF | TGTGCCAGCAGCCGTTCCGGACAGGGGGTCCCCGAGACCCAGTACTTC | - | TRBD1 | TRBJ2-5 | TRBV7-2
CASSIARNYEQYF | TGTGCCAGTAGTATAGCTAGGAACTACGAGCAGTACTTC | - | - | TRBJ2-7 | TRBV19
CAWNGQGRTEAFF | TGTGCCTGGAACGGACAGGGGAGGACTGAAGCTTTCTTT | - | TRBD1 | TRBJ1-1 | TRBV30
CASSSAPGTEGNTIYF | TGCGCCAGCAGCTCGGCCCCCGGGACAGAGGGAAACACCATATATTTT | - | TRBD1 | TRBJ1-3 | TRBV5-1
CASSLRTGEINEQFF | TGTGCCAGCAGTTTAAGGACAGGGGAGATCAATGAGCAGTTCTTC | - | TRBD1 | TRBJ2-1 | TRBV27
CASKESGSTGELFF | TGTGCCAGCAAAGAGTCCGGTTCGACCGGGGAGCTGTTTTTT | - | - | TRBJ2-2 | TRBV6-4
CASSLLATQTLYGYTF | TGTGCCAGCAGCTTATTGGCGACCCAGACTTTGTATGGCTACACCTTC | - | - | TRBJ1-2 | TRBV7-2
CAWERGGSGYTF | TGTGCCTGGGAAAGGGGGGGGAGTGGCTACACCTTC | - | - | TRBJ1-2 | TRBV30
CASTHRQVNTEAFF | TGTGCCAGTACTCACCGACAGGTTAACACTGAAGCTTTCTTT | - | - | TRBJ1-1 | TRBV19
CASSDTGELKPQHF | TGTGCCAGCAGTGACACAGGGGAGTTGAAGCCCCAGCATTTT | - | TRBD1 | TRBJ1-5 | TRBV25-1
CASSLPHRGSPLHF | TGTGCCAGCAGCTTACCCCACCGGGGATCCCCCCTCCACTTT | - | - | TRBJ1-6 | TRBV7-9
CASCMGLMNTEAFF | TGTGCCAGCTGTATGGGCCTTATGAACACTGAAGCTTTCTTT | - | - | TRBJ1-1 | TRBV6-1
CAWGSGSGSYNEQFF | TGTGCCTGGGGTAGCGGGAGCGGCTCCTACAATGAGCAGTTCTTC | - | TRBD2 | TRBJ2-1 | TRBV30
CASSQAWEAHNSPLHF | TGCGCCAGCAGCCAAGCTTGGGAGGCCCATAACTCACCCCTCCACTTT | - | - | TRBJ1-6 | TRBV4-3
CASIGTSGSLSEQFF | TGTGCCAGTATAGGGACTAGCGGGAGCCTATCTGAGCAGTTCTTC | - | TRBD2 | TRBJ2-1 | TRBV19
CASSMPHRGAGYTF | TGTGCCAGTAGTATGCCCCACAGGGGCGCAGGCTACACCTTC | - | TRBD1 | TRBJ1-2 | TRBV19
CSVDLSTGANVLTF | TGCAGCGTTGACCTATCGACTGGGGCCAACGTCCTGACTTTC | - | - | TRBJ2-6 | TRBV29-1
CASSPGQGTNYGYTF | TGTGCCAGCAGCCCCGGACAGGGAACTAACTATGGCTACACCTTC | - | TRBD1 | TRBJ1-2 | TRBV9